A single sample gave rise to the 14 T cell receptor beta chains below, sequenced in a study of blood T cell repertoires in COVID-19. Assay used: immunoSEQ multiplex PCR; TCRdb lists only in-frame clones, some missing. The sample comprises around 280,000 clones, about nine tenths of which are singletons, and about 11% rests with the top ten. The specimen sequenced was peripheral blood. Receptor source: a woman between 25 and 40 years old with COVID-19, enrolled during active disease.

The chain is built from TRBV11-3 and TRBJ2-3; D remains unclear. The CDR3 sequence is 13 residues long. Trimming left V 5 bases short and J 1 base short, with 7 bases between. Germline assignment: CDR1 SGHNT and CDR2 YENEEA. The CDR3 DNA reads as TGTGCCAGCAGCCCCGCGGGCACAGATACGCAGTATTTT. Protein: CASSPAGTDTQYF.

V and J are TRBV19 and TRBJ2-1, with 7 bases fitting TRBD2. The CDR3 extends over 15 amino acids. The germline CDR1 and CDR2 sequences are LNHDA and SQIVND (reference sequence). The V segment lost 7 bases and the J segment 6 bases; nucleotides outside the gene matches: 12. As DNA, the CDR3 is TGTGCCAGTACCATAGGTAGCGGGCGATTCAATGAGCAGTTCTTC. As protein: CASTIGSGRFNEQFF.

The chain couples TRBV27 to TRBJ2-5, with a weak D call TRBD2 (5 bases). V lost 4 bases, J lost 0 bases, and 9 bases lay in between. The germline V gene has CDR1 MNHEY and CDR2 SMNVEV (reference sequence). CDR3 size: 14 residues. Written as DNA, the CDR3 is TGTGCCAGCAGTTCCTGGCGGGACCAAGAGACCCAGTACTTC. Translation: CASSSWRDQETQYF.

The genes are TRBV6-5 and TRBJ1-5; a possible D gene is TRBD1 (5 bases). Trimming removed 0 bases from V and 4 bases from J, with 10 bases in between. The germline CDR1 and CDR2 sequences are MNHEY and SVGAGI. The CDR3 covers 15 residues. The CDR3 loop reads CASSYSVAGNQPQHF. The DNA of the CDR3 is TGTGCCAGCAGTTACTCGGTTGCAGGGAATCAGCCCCAGCATTTT.

This clone was detected only once. The V call is TRBV5-5, the J call TRBJ2-7; 7 positions agree with TRBD2. Germline CDR1 SGHKS, CDR2 YYEKEE (reference sequence). The CDR3 contains 15 residues. V was clipped by 3 bases and J by 3 bases; unmatched bases: 9. The DNA of the CDR3 is TGTGCCAGCAGCTCGTGGACTACGGGGGGCTACGAGCAGTACTTC. It yields the protein CASSSWTTGGYEQYF.

The chain combines TRBV5-1 with TRBJ1-4, with 8 nucleotides matching TRBD1. This CDR3 is 15 amino acids long. Unmatched junction bases numbered 3, after V lost 0 bases and J lost 5 bases. Germline CDR1 and CDR2: SGHRS and YFSETQ. For the CDR3, the DNA is TGCGCCAGCAGCTTGGGGACAGGGTGGAATGAAAAACTGTTTTTT. Translation: CASSLGTGWNEKLFF.

This clone showed up just once. This chain uses TRBV5-6 with TRBJ2-1, with 7 positions matching TRBD1. From germline, CDR1 is SGHDT and CDR2 YYEEEE. The CDR3 has 15 residues. The junction had 5 bases not matched to a gene; V was cut back by 0 bases and J by 5 bases. The CDR3 reads CASSLVTGTDNEQFF. CDR3 in DNA: TGTGCCAGCAGCTTGGTAACCGGGACAGACAATGAGCAGTTCTTC.

V usage is TRBV30 and J usage is TRBJ1-1, with 9 bases matching TRBD1. Germline loops: CDR1 GTSNPN, CDR2 SVGIG (reference sequence). J was trimmed by 1 base and V by 2 bases; bases with no gene match: 2. There are 14 residues in the CDR3. CDR3: CAWSSGQGNTEAFF. CDR3 DNA: TGTGCCTGGAGTTCGGGACAGGGGAACACTGAAGCTTTCTTT. The whole variable domain, remainder taken from reference TRBV30 and TRBJ1-1, is SQTIHQWPATLVQPVGSPLSLECTVEGTSNPNLYWYRQAAGRGLQLLFYSVGIGQISSEVPQNLSASRPQDRQFILSSKKLLLSDSGFYLCAWSSGQGNTEAFFGQGTRLTVV.

The V gene is TRBV30, the J gene TRBJ1-1, with D unclear. Trimming removed 0 bases from V and 6 bases from J, with 8 bases in between. This CDR3 region has 12 residues. Germline assignment: CDR1 GTSNPN and CDR2 SVGIG (reference sequence). In DNA, the CDR3 is TGTGCCTGGAGTGTCCTGGGCCCTGAAGCTTTCTTT. Its protein is CAWSVLGPEAFF. The whole variable domain, filled in from reference TRBV30 and TRBJ1-1, reads SQTIHQWPATLVQPVGSPLSLECTVEGTSNPNLYWYRQAAGRGLQLLFYSVGIGQISSEVPQNLSASRPQDRQFILSSKKLLLSDSGFYLCAWSVLGPEAFFGQGTRLTVV.

The chain is built from TRBV19 and TRBJ1-5, with D perhaps matching TRBD1 (6 bases). The V gene lost 6 bases and the J gene lost 3 bases, with 9 bases spanning the gap. CDR3 size: 13 residues. Germline-derived CDR1 and CDR2 are LNHDA and SQIVND (reference sequence). The CDR3 is CASRGQTNQPQHF. The CDR3 DNA reads as TGTGCCAGTAGAGGACAGACCAATCAGCCCCAGCATTTT.

This clone was seen only once. V usage is TRBV18 and J usage is TRBJ1-2; TRBD1 agrees at 9 bases. CDR3 length: 15 amino acids. CDR1 is KGHSH and CDR2 is LQKENI in the germline V gene. With 3 bases clipped from V and 8 bases from J, the junction kept 10 bases outside the gene matches. The CDR3 sequence: CASSPARDRVTGYTF. CDR3 DNA sequence: TGTGCCAGCTCACCTGCGCGGGACAGGGTGACCGGCTACACCTTC.

V gene TRBV5-6 combines with J gene TRBJ1-1; 7 bases align to TRBD1. The V segment lost 3 bases and the J segment 3 bases; nucleotides outside the gene matches: 8. The CDR3 consists of 15 residues. Looked up from germline, CDR1 is SGHDT and CDR2 is YYEEEE. CDR3 sequence reads: CASSWTGLKDTEAFF. In nucleotides, the CDR3 is TGTGCCAGCAGCTGGACAGGCCTGAAGGACACTGAAGCTTTCTTT. The full variable domain, rest sourced from reference TRBV5-6 and TRBJ1-1, is DAGVTQSPTHLIKTRGQQVTLRCSPKSGHDTVSWYQQALGQGPQFIFQYYEEEERQRGNFPDRFSGHQFPNYSSELNVNALLLGDSALYLCASSWTGLKDTEAFFGQGTRLTVV.

The V gene is TRBV6-5, the J gene TRBJ1-6, with D uncertain. This CDR3 spans 15 amino acids. V shed 1 base and J shed 6 bases, with 10 bases lying between them. Per germline, CDR1 MNHEY and CDR2 SVGAGI. In DNA, the CDR3 is TGTGCCAGCAGTTACTACACCATAAGTAATTCACCCCTCCACTTT. The encoded protein is CASSYYTISNSPLHF.

V usage is TRBV5-1 and J usage is TRBJ2-5, with D unresolved. CDR1 and CDR2 from the germline V gene are SGHRS and YFSETQ. The ends were cut back, 0 bases at V and 5 bases at J, with 8 bases in the middle. This CDR3 has 13 amino acids. CDR3 loop: CASSLGGAETQYF. In DNA, the CDR3 is TGCGCCAGCAGCTTGGGAGGAGCCGAGACCCAGTACTTC.